These 13 T cell receptor beta chains originate from one sample sequenced in a study of shared clonotypes between healthy human individuals. The assay was immunoSEQ multiplex PCR, and TCRdb's table has in-frame clones only and misses some. The sample shows about 980,000 clones, approximately 76% of them seen only once. Sequenced material: memory CD4+ T cells sorted from blood. Subset in this sample: CD45RA-negative fraction. The receptors stem from a man between 18 and 29 years old in good health.

This chain uses TRBV7-2 with TRBJ2-5; 10 nucleotides agree with TRBD2. The length of the CDR3 is 16 residues. Germline lookup yields CDR1 SGHTA and CDR2 FQGNSA. The ends lost 4 bases at V and 4 bases at J; junction bases unmatched: 9. DNA of the CDR3: TGTGCCAGCAGCTCAGGTCGGCTAGCGGGAGCAGAGACCCAGTACTTC. As protein: CASSSGRLAGAETQYF.

Details on this clone: This may stem from a read error, because a much larger clone lies one nucleotide away. Other DNA sequences from this sample encode an identical CDR3 as well. This chain's CDR3 is CASSSPYEQYF. The CDR3, as DNA: TGTGCCAGCAGTTCCCCCTACGAGCAGTACTTC. The V gene is TRBV6-5, the J gene TRBJ2-7; D gene ambiguous. Trimming removed 4 bases from V and 2 bases from J, with 3 bases in between. There are 11 residues in the CDR3. Germline V gene sequence: CDR1 MNHEY, CDR2 SVGAGI.

This chain links TRBV19 with TRBJ1-2, with D possibly matching TRBD1 (5 bases). Germline CDR1 is LNHDA and CDR2 is SQIVND (reference sequence). This CDR3 contains 15 residues. Trimming shortened V by 5 bases and J by 2 bases, and 15 bases separated the two germline ends. The CDR3 spells CASSGAGTVNYGYTF. In DNA, the CDR3 is TGTGCCAGTAGTGGGGCCGGGACCGTAAACTATGGCTACACCTTC.

In DNA form, the CDR3 reads TGTGCCAGTAGCAGAAAGGAAGGTCGAACTGAAGCTTTCTTT. The encoded protein is CASSRKEGRTEAFF. The chain combines TRBV19 with TRBJ1-1; no firm D call. The CDR3 has 14 residues. Trimming took 6 bases from V and 5 from J, leaving 16 bases between them. From germline, CDR1 is LNHDA and CDR2 SQIVND (reference sequence).

V and J are TRBV27 and TRBJ1-2; D remains unclear. The CDR3 runs to 14 residues. Trimming left V 0 bases short and J 4 bases short, with 9 bases between. CDR1 and CDR2 (germline): MNHEY, SMNVEV (reference sequence). The CDR3 nucleotides read TGTGCCAGCAGTTTATCAGGACGGGGCTATGGCTACACCTTC. This sequence encodes CASSLSGRGYGYTF.

V usage is TRBV30 and J usage is TRBJ1-6, with 7 bases lining up with TRBD1. The germline V gene encodes CDR1 GTSNPN and CDR2 SVGIG (reference sequence). V gave up 3 bases and J gave up 5 bases; unmatched junction bases: 4. The CDR3 totals 14 residues. CDR3 loop: CAWRTGPHNSPLHF. As DNA, the CDR3 is TGTGCCTGGAGGACAGGGCCCCATAATTCACCCCTCCACTTT.

This clone was seen just once. The V and J genes are TRBV6-1 and TRBJ2-2, with 9 bases identical to TRBD1. Germline lookup yields CDR1 MNHNS and CDR2 SASEGT. CDR3 length: 14 amino acids. Trimming at V came to 8 bases and at J to 3 bases, leaving 4 bases not matched to a gene. The CDR3 reads CASGRTGDTGELFF. In DNA, the CDR3 is TGTGCCAGCGGTCGGACAGGGGACACCGGGGAGCTGTTTTTT.

The chain uses TRBV27 and TRBJ1-5; 8 bases are shared with TRBD1. The length of the CDR3 is 14 residues. Germline trimming cut 5 bases from V and 5 bases from J; bases unmatched to any gene: 5. Germline lookup yields CDR1 MNHEY and CDR2 SMNVEV (reference sequence). The CDR3 reads CASSLTGGHQPQHF. In DNA, the CDR3 is TGTGCCAGCAGTCTAACAGGGGGTCATCAGCCCCAGCATTTT.

The chain has TRBV6-5 and TRBJ1-6; 10 bases map to TRBD1. This CDR3 is built from 16 residues. The germline gives CDR1 MNHEY, CDR2 SVGAGI. Unmatched junction bases numbered 7, after V lost 4 bases and J lost 7 bases. The CDR3 here is CASSFAAGQGNSPLHF. The CDR3 DNA follows: TGTGCCAGCAGTTTCGCAGCGGGACAGGGGAATTCACCCCTCCACTTT.

This clone occurred a few times. This rearrangement joins TRBV6-6 to TRBJ1-3; D is unresolved. This CDR3 is built from 15 residues. Germline V CDR1 and CDR2: MNHNY, SVGAGI (reference sequence). The V and J ends lost 0 bases and 15 bases respectively, with 21 bases between them. DNA of the CDR3: TGTGCCAGCAGTTACTCCACTCTAACAACCGGACTCGCATATTTT. It specifies CASSYSTLTTGLAYF.

The rearrangement links TRBV11-2 to TRBJ1-1; D gene unclear. This CDR3 region has 10 residues. From germline, CDR1 is SGHAT and CDR2 FQNNGV. Deletions cut 5 bases from V and 8 bases from J, with 6 bases between. CDR3 bases: TGTGCCAGCAGCCATATCGAAGCTTTCTTT. This encodes CASSHIEAFF.

At least ten counts were recorded for this clone. The J gene is TRBJ2-1, the V gene TRBV30, with 7 positions matching TRBD2. Trimming at V came to 0 bases and at J to 8 bases, leaving 4 bases not matched to a gene. The CDR3 sequence is 13 residues long. CDR1 GTSNPN and CDR2 SVGIG come from the germline V gene (reference sequence). The CDR3 region is CAWSVRRGDEQFF. CDR3 in DNA: TGTGCCTGGAGTGTACGCCGGGGGGATGAGCAGTTCTTC. Together with reference TRBV30 and TRBJ2-1, the CDR3 gives the full variable domain: SQTIHQWPATLVQPVGSPLSLECTVEGTSNPNLYWYRQAAGRGLQLLFYSVGIGQISSEVPQNLSASRPQDRQFILSSKKLLLSDSGFYLCAWSVRRGDEQFFGPGTRLTVL.

This rearrangement joins TRBV4-1 to TRBJ2-7, with D possibly called TRBD1 or TRBD2 (5 bases each). The CDR3 covers 15 residues. Deletions cut 6 bases from V and 0 bases from J, with 15 bases between. Germline-derived CDR1 and CDR2 are MGHRA and YSYEKL. CDR3 DNA: TGCGCCAGCAGACGGGACGATGGAAGCTCCTACGAGCAGTACTTC. Its protein product is CASRRDDGSSYEQYF.